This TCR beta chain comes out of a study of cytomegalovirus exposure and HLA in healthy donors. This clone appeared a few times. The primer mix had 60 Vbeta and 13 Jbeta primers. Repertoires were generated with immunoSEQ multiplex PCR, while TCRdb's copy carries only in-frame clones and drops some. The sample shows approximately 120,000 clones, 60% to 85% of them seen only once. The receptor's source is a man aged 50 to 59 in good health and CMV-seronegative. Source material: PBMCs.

This CDR3 is CASSQDRWTEAFF. DNA of the CDR3: TGCGCCAGCAGCCAAGATCGGTGGACTGAAGCTTTCTTT. The V and J genes are TRBV4-3 and TRBJ1-1; D uncertain. V lost 0 bases and J 5 bases, leaving 7 bases between the germline ends. The CDR3 is made up of 13 amino acids. Per germline, CDR1 LGHNA and CDR2 YSLEER.